This passage covers 9 T cell receptor beta chains from one sample sequenced in a study of blood T cell repertoires in COVID-19. Using immunoSEQ multiplex PCR, the repertoire was profiled, and TCRdb retains in-frame clones only, with some absent. The data show about 290,000 clones, approximately 80% seen once. Specimen: peripheral blood. The receptor source for this set is a woman between 50 and 59 years old with active or convalescent COVID-19.

DNA of the CDR3: TGTGCCAGCAGTTCACATCTCTACGGGGGCGGGAGGGCCTACGAGCAGTACTTC. It yields the protein CASSSHLYGGGRAYEQYF. V usage is TRBV28 and J usage is TRBJ2-7; 9 bases fit TRBD2. In germline, CDR1 is MDHEN, CDR2 SYDVKM. V trimming: 4 bases; J trimming: 2 bases; junction bases outside the gene matches: 15. The CDR3 covers 18 residues.

This chain uses TRBV19 with TRBJ2-1, with 13 nucleotides matching TRBD2. Per the germline V gene, CDR1 is LNHDA and CDR2 is SQIVND (reference sequence). With V trimmed by 8 bases and J by 8 bases, 12 bases remained unmatched. The CDR3 runs to 16 residues. The CDR3 coding sequence is TGTGCCAGTCAAAAACTCGGACTAGCGGGAGTAGATGAGCAGTTCTTC. Its translation: CASQKLGLAGVDEQFF.

The genes are TRBV5-6 and TRBJ1-2; tentatively, D is TRBD1 (5 bases). Germline-derived CDR1 and CDR2 are SGHDT and YYEEEE. The CDR3 is made up of 14 amino acids. The V and J ends lost 1 base and 7 bases respectively, with 14 bases between them. The CDR3 spells CASSLKGQRPGYTF. CDR3 nucleotide sequence: TGTGCCAGCAGCTTGAAGGGGCAGAGGCCTGGCTACACCTTC.

The chain has TRBV28 and TRBJ2-3; D might be TRBD1 (5 bases). Germline V CDR1 and CDR2: MDHEN, SYDVKM. V lost 6 bases and J 6 bases, leaving 13 bases between the germline ends. The CDR3 consists of 13 residues. The CDR3 sequence: CASSPPWGDTQYF. CDR3 DNA: TGTGCCAGCAGCCCTCCGTGGGGCGATACGCAGTATTTT.

V gene TRBV6-1 combines with J gene TRBJ2-3, with D possibly TRBD1 on 6 matching bases. Trimming stripped 2 bases from V and 0 bases from J, with 12 bases between. The CDR3 is made up of 16 amino acids. Germline CDR1 reads MNHNS; CDR2 reads SASEGT. CDR3 sequence: CASSERYGTSTDTQYF. CDR3 nucleotides: TGTGCCAGCAGTGAAAGGTACGGGACAAGCACAGATACGCAGTATTTT.

The V gene is TRBV15, the J gene TRBJ2-3, with D tentatively TRBD1 (5 bases). This CDR3 is built from 14 residues. Germline V CDR1 and CDR2: LNHNV, YYDKDF (reference sequence). Trimming took 4 bases from V and 1 from J, leaving 9 bases between them. This CDR3 is CATSKGRGTDTQYF. The CDR3 DNA follows: TGTGCCACCAGCAAGGGCAGGGGCACAGATACGCAGTATTTT.

The chain has TRBV28 and TRBJ1-6; TRBD1 matches at 11 bases. The germline V gene has CDR1 MDHEN and CDR2 SYDVKM. The CDR3 has 17 residues. The V gene end was trimmed by 5 bases and the J gene end by 2 bases; junction bases not matched to a gene: 5. The CDR3 sequence is CASSRDRGGAYNSPLHF. DNA of the CDR3: TGTGCCAGCAGTCGGGACAGGGGGGGCGCCTATAATTCACCCCTCCACTTT.

J is TRBJ2-1 and V is TRBV29-1; 9 bases agree with TRBD2. Germline V lookup: CDR1 SQVTM, CDR2 ANQGSEA. This CDR3 has 13 amino acids. The V and J ends lost 7 bases and 4 bases, in that order; junction bases with no gene match: 5. The CDR3 DNA sequence: TGCAGCGCCGCGACTAGCGGTTACAATGAGCAGTTCTTC. It codes for CSAATSGYNEQFF.

This chain connects TRBV6-5 to TRBJ2-7; 9 bases are shared with TRBD1. This CDR3 has 14 amino acids. V lost 6 bases to trimming and J lost 2 bases; unmatched junction nucleotides: 5. The germline V gene has CDR1 MNHEY and CDR2 SVGAGI. The CDR3 here is CASSAGTGTYEQYF. In DNA, the CDR3 is TGTGCCAGCAGCGCCGGGACAGGGACCTACGAGCAGTACTTC.